The clone carrying this TCR beta chain was detected ten times or more. The antigen is not known. At the time of active disease, bone marrow was collected from every patient. This library used approximately 370 ng RNA and molecular barcoded adaptors spanning alpha/delta and beta/gamma chains. In TCRdb, the reads were re-called with MiXCR into one record per CDR3 protein. Found here are about 40,000 distinct CDR3 sequences, about an eighth of them singletons; the top ten hold 27%. This record comes from a study of read filtering for tumor transcriptome and immune sequencing. Study at large: Patients were 16 to 20 male and some 15 female, mean age approximately 60 years, range roughly 45 to 85. After DNase treatment, RNA was made into whole-transcriptome libraries. Study findings and constraints: The CD138-negative fraction was mixed bone marrow immune cells, not pure T cells.

V lost 3 bases and J lost 9, with 16 bases in between. This CDR3 has 15 amino acids. The germline V gene encodes CDR1 KGHDR and CDR2 SFDVKD. This TCR was recovered from a donor at least 40 years old with multiple myeloma. The chain recombines TRBV24-1 with TRBJ2-2; a weak D match, TRBD2 (6 bases). The specimen was a population of CD138-negative cells sorted from bone marrow. The CDR3 sequence is CATSDPGTSNRELFF. In DNA form, the CDR3 reads TGTGCCACCAGTGATCCCGGGACTTCAAACCGGGAGCTGTTTTTT.